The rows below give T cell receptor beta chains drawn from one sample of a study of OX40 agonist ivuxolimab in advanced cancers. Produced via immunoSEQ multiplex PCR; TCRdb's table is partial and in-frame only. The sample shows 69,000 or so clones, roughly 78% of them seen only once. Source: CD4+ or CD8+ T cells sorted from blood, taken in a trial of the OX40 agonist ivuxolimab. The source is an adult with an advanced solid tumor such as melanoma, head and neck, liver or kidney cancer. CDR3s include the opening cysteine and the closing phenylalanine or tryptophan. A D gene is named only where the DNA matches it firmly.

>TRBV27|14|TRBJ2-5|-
TGTGCCAGCAGTTTATCTCTGCGGGGAGAGACCCAGTACTTC
CASSLSLRGETQYF
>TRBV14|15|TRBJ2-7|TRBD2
TGTGCCGGCAGCCCACTCGCGGGAGGTTCCTACGAGCAGTACTTC
CAGSPLAGGSYEQYF
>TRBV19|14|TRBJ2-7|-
TGTGCCAGTAGTCGACAAATGAGCTCCTACGAGCAGTACTTC
CASSRQMSSYEQYF
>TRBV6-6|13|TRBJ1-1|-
TGTGCCAGCAGTTGGGGAGGGGGAACTGAAGCTTTCTTT
CASSWGGGTEAFF
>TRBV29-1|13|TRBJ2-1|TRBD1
TGCAGCGACCGGGACAGGTCTTCCAATGAGCAGTTCTTC
CSDRDRSSNEQFF
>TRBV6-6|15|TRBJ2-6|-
TGTGCCAGCAGTTACTTGGCTACTGGGGCCAACGTCCTGACTTTC
CASSYLATGANVLTF
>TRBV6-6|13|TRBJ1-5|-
TGTGCCAGCAGACGGGACGGAAATCAGCCCCAGCATTTT
CASRRDGNQPQHF
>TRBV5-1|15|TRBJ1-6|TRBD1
TGCGCCAGCAGCGGGGGAGGGACAGGGAACTCACCCCTCCACTTT
CASSGGGTGNSPLHF
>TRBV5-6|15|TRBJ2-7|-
TGTGCCAGCAGCCCTCCGGGCGGTCTCCTGGTGCAGCAGTACTTC
CASSPPGGLLVQQYF
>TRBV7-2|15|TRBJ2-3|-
TGTGCCAGCAGCGCCGTGGGACCGAGGACAGATACGCAGTATTTT
CASSAVGPRTDTQYF
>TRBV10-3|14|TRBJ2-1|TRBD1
TGTGCCATCAGCCTACAGGGGGCGTACAATGAGCAGTTCTTC
CAISLQGAYNEQFF
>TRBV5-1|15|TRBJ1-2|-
TGCGCCAGCAGCACGGACCCCGGGGGTAACTATGGCTACACCTTC
CASSTDPGGNYGYTF
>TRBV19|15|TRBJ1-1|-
TGTGCCAGTAGTGTGGAGGGAGCGGAGAACACTGAAGCTTTCTTT
CASSVEGAENTEAFF
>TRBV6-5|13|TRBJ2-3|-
TGTGCCAGCAGGAACGGCCCTTTGAATACGCAGTATTTT
CASRNGPLNTQYF
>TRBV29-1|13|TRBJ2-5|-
TGCAGCGCGTGGGGAATGGGGACCGAGACCCAGTACTTC
CSAWGMGTETQYF
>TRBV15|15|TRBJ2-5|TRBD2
TGTGCCACCAGCGTACTAGCGAGATTTCAAGAGACCCAGTACTTC
CATSVLARFQETQYF
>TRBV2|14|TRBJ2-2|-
TGTGCCAGCAGTGTTTTAGGGAGCACCGGGGAGCTGTTTTTT
CASSVLGSTGELFF
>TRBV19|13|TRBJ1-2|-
TGTGCCAGTAGTGGGTCGGGACGGAGGGGCTACACCTTC
CASSGSGRRGYTF